The T cell receptor (beta chain) described here comes from a study of blood T cell repertoires in COVID-19. Per the germline V gene, CDR1 is GTSNPN and CDR2 is SVGIG (reference sequence). Trimming stripped 0 bases from V and 4 bases from J, with 9 bases between. The CDR3 is made up of 14 amino acids. Original processing methods: Nucleated cell counts were estimated from reference gene primer amplification. Assay used: immunoSEQ multiplex PCR; TCRdb lists only in-frame clones, some missing. That table furnishes V, J and clone size, whereas the DNA furnished D and trimming. Of 210,000 or so clones in the sample, about 87% are singletons; the top ten hold less than 3.5%.

The source is a man in his thirties or forties with COVID-19, enrolled during active disease. The gene calls are TRBV30 and TRBJ1-4; D is uncertain. The sample comprised peripheral blood. The CDR3 region is CAWSVPRFNEKLFF. The CDR3 DNA is TGTGCCTGGAGTGTACCCAGGTTTAATGAAAAACTGTTTTTT.